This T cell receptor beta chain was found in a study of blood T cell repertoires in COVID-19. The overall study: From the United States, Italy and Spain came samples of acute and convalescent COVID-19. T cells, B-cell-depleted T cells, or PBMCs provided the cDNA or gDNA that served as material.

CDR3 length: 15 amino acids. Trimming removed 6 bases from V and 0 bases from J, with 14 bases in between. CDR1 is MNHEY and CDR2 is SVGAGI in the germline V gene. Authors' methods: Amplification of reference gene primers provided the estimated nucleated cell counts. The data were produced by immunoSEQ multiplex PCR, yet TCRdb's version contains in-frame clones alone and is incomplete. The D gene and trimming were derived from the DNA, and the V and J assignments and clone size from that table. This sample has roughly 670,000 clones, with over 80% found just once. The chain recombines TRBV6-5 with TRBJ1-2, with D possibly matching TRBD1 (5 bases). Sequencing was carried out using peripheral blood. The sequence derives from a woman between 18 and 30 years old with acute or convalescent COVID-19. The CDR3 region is CASRGGTETNYGYTF. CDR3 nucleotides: TGTGCCAGCAGGGGGGGGACCGAGACTAACTATGGCTACACCTTC.